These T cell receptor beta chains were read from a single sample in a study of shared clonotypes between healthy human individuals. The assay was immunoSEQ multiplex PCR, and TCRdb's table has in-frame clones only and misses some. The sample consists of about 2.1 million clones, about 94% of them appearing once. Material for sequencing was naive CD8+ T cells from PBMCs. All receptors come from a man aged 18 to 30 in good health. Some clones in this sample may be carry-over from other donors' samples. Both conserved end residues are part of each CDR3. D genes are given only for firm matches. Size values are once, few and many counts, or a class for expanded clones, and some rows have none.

CDR3aa: CASSQGTAYQETQYF; CDR3nt: TGTGCCAGCAGCCAAGGGACAGCGTACCAAGAGACCCAGTACTTC; d_gene: NA; v_gene: TRBV14; abundance: NA; j_gene: TRBJ2-5
CDR3aa: CASSIDGGPYEQYF; CDR3nt: TGTGCCAGTAGTATAGATGGGGGGCCCTACGAGCAGTACTTC; d_gene: NA; v_gene: TRBV19; abundance: NA; j_gene: TRBJ2-7
CDR3aa: CASSFGAGGYTF; CDR3nt: TGTGCCAGCAGCTTTGGGGCAGGGGGCTACACCTTC; d_gene: NA; v_gene: TRBV7-9; abundance: NA; j_gene: TRBJ1-2
CDR3aa: CASRSGTSRFYEQYF; CDR3nt: TGTGCCAGCAGATCCGGGACTTCGCGTTTCTACGAGCAGTACTTC; d_gene: NA; v_gene: TRBV28; abundance: NA; j_gene: TRBJ2-7
CDR3aa: CASSPPIWAPFQETQYF; CDR3nt: TGTGCCAGCAGCCCCCCTATTTGGGCACCTTTCCAAGAGACCCAGTACTTC; d_gene: NA; v_gene: TRBV7-2; abundance: NA; j_gene: TRBJ2-5
CDR3aa: CASSPLIGQGPGGAFF; CDR3nt: TGTGCCAGCAGTCCCCTCATCGGACAGGGGCCGGGAGGAGCTTTCTTT; d_gene: TRBD1; v_gene: TRBV6-6; abundance: NA; j_gene: TRBJ1-1
CDR3aa: CASSLDQSSYNEQFF; CDR3nt: TGTGCCAGCAGTTTGGACCAGAGCTCCTACAATGAGCAGTTCTTC; d_gene: NA; v_gene: TRBV27; abundance: NA; j_gene: TRBJ2-1
CDR3aa: CATSRGGTSRETQYF; CDR3nt: TGTGCCACCAGCAGAGGTGGGACTAGCCGGGAGACCCAGTACTTC; d_gene: TRBD2; v_gene: TRBV15; abundance: NA; j_gene: TRBJ2-5
CDR3aa: CASSTGTGEFGELFF; CDR3nt: TGTGCCAGTAGTACGGGGACAGGGGAGTTCGGGGAGCTGTTTTTT; d_gene: TRBD1; v_gene: TRBV19; abundance: NA; j_gene: TRBJ2-2
CDR3aa: CASSFRVGRAFGGYTF; CDR3nt: TGTGCCAGCAGCTTCCGGGTTGGCAGGGCCTTTGGGGGCTACACCTTC; d_gene: NA; v_gene: TRBV13; abundance: NA; j_gene: TRBJ1-2
CDR3aa: CASSADRVGNEAFF; CDR3nt: TGTGCCAGCAGCGCTGACAGGGTTGGTAATGAAGCTTTCTTT; d_gene: TRBD1; v_gene: TRBV13; abundance: NA; j_gene: TRBJ1-1
CDR3aa: CATEELGLNYGYTF; CDR3nt: TGTGCCACCGAGGAGCTCGGGCTGAACTATGGCTACACCTTC; d_gene: NA; v_gene: TRBV14; abundance: NA; j_gene: TRBJ1-2
CDR3aa: CASSDGQSNQPQHF; CDR3nt: TGTGCCAGCAGCGACGGACAGAGCAATCAGCCCCAGCATTTT; d_gene: NA; v_gene: TRBV9; abundance: NA; j_gene: TRBJ1-5
CDR3aa: CASSSGDTQYF; CDR3nt: TGTGCCAGCAGCTCGGGGGATACGCAGTATTTT; d_gene: NA; v_gene: TRBV11-1; abundance: NA; j_gene: TRBJ2-3
CDR3aa: CASSPGGPQHF; CDR3nt: TGTGCCAGCAGCCCCGGGGGGCCCCAGCATTTT; d_gene: NA; v_gene: TRBV28; abundance: NA; j_gene: TRBJ1-5
CDR3aa: CASSVADGHYEQYF; CDR3nt: TGTGCCAGCAGCGTAGCTGACGGCCACTACGAGCAGTACTTC; d_gene: NA; v_gene: TRBV9; abundance: NA; j_gene: TRBJ2-7
CDR3aa: CASRGPMGEDGNEQFF; CDR3nt: TGTGCCAGTAGGGGTCCTATGGGGGAGGACGGCAATGAGCAGTTCTTC; d_gene: NA; v_gene: TRBV19; abundance: NA; j_gene: TRBJ2-1
CDR3aa: CASSKGLNTEAFF; CDR3nt: TGTGCCAGTTCAAAGGGCCTCAACACTGAAGCTTTCTTT; d_gene: NA; v_gene: TRBV7-7; abundance: NA; j_gene: TRBJ1-1
CDR3aa: CASSLPSETLYEQYF; CDR3nt: TGTGCCAGCAGCTTACCTAGCGAGACCCTCTACGAGCAGTACTTC; d_gene: NA; v_gene: TRBV7-9; abundance: NA; j_gene: TRBJ2-7
CDR3aa: CASSPREGGQETQYF; CDR3nt: TGTGCCAGCAGCCCTCGTGAAGGGGGCCAAGAGACCCAGTACTTC; d_gene: NA; v_gene: TRBV14; abundance: once; j_gene: TRBJ2-5
CDR3aa: CASSFGVSNQPQHF; CDR3nt: TGTGCCAGCAGTTTTGGCGTCAGCAATCAGCCCCAGCATTTT; d_gene: NA; v_gene: TRBV28; abundance: few; j_gene: TRBJ1-5
CDR3aa: CASSYDRGRAYEQYF; CDR3nt: TGTGCCAGCAGTTATGACAGGGGTCGGGCCTACGAGCAGTACTTC; d_gene: TRBD1; v_gene: TRBV27; abundance: NA; j_gene: TRBJ2-7
CDR3aa: CASSPLSAAEQFF; CDR3nt: TGTGCCAGCAGTCCACTTAGTGCAGCTGAGCAGTTCTTC; d_gene: NA; v_gene: TRBV27; abundance: NA; j_gene: TRBJ2-1
CDR3aa: CASSSDRGDIQYF; CDR3nt: TGTGCCAGCAGCTCGGACAGGGGGGACATTCAGTACTTC; d_gene: TRBD1; v_gene: TRBV7-8; abundance: NA; j_gene: TRBJ2-4
CDR3aa: CASSAQVTGYEQYF; CDR3nt: TGTGCCAGCAGCGCCCAGGTGACAGGGTACGAGCAGTACTTC; d_gene: TRBD1; v_gene: TRBV7-9; abundance: NA; j_gene: TRBJ2-7
CDR3aa: CASSLKGGGRFTYNEQFF; CDR3nt: TGTGCCAGCAGCCTAAAGGGTGGCGGGAGATTTACCTACAATGAGCAGTTCTTC; d_gene: TRBD2; v_gene: TRBV7-9; abundance: NA; j_gene: TRBJ2-1
CDR3aa: CASSHSSGGSSYEQYF; CDR3nt: TGTGCCAGCAGCCACTCCTCTGGCGGGAGCTCCTACGAGCAGTACTTC; d_gene: TRBD2; v_gene: TRBV25-1; abundance: NA; j_gene: TRBJ2-7
CDR3aa: CASSPGIGTYEQYF; CDR3nt: TGTGCCAGCAGCCCGGGTATAGGGACATACGAGCAGTACTTC; d_gene: NA; v_gene: TRBV7-6; abundance: NA; j_gene: TRBJ2-7
CDR3aa: CASSLIGNQPQHF; CDR3nt: TGTGCCAGCAGCTTGATAGGGAATCAGCCCCAGCATTTT; d_gene: NA; v_gene: TRBV5-6; abundance: few; j_gene: TRBJ1-5
CDR3aa: CASRSYEQYF; CDR3nt: TGCGCCAGCAGGTCCTACGAGCAGTACTTC; d_gene: NA; v_gene: TRBV5-1; abundance: once; j_gene: TRBJ2-7
CDR3aa: CASSQDPRTYLAGDGDTQYF; CDR3nt: TGCGCCAGCAGCCAGGACCCCCGGACCTATTTAGCGGGTGATGGGGATACGCAGTATTTT; d_gene: TRBD2; v_gene: TRBV4-1; abundance: NA; j_gene: TRBJ2-3
CDR3aa: CASSPIAESYNEQFF; CDR3nt: TGTGCCAGCAGTCCAATAGCGGAATCCTACAATGAGCAGTTCTTC; d_gene: NA; v_gene: TRBV6-1; abundance: NA; j_gene: TRBJ2-1
CDR3aa: CAIGAELSNQPQHF; CDR3nt: TGTGCCATCGGGGCGGAGTTAAGCAATCAGCCCCAGCATTTT; d_gene: NA; v_gene: TRBV10-3; abundance: NA; j_gene: TRBJ1-5
CDR3aa: CASSIYQGPYEQYF; CDR3nt: TGTGCCAGTAGTATTTACCAGGGGCCCTACGAGCAGTACTTC; d_gene: NA; v_gene: TRBV19; abundance: NA; j_gene: TRBJ2-7
CDR3aa: CASSPRDSDYEQYF; CDR3nt: TGTGCCAGCAGCCCCAGGGACAGCGACTACGAGCAGTACTTC; d_gene: TRBD1; v_gene: TRBV7-8; abundance: NA; j_gene: TRBJ2-7